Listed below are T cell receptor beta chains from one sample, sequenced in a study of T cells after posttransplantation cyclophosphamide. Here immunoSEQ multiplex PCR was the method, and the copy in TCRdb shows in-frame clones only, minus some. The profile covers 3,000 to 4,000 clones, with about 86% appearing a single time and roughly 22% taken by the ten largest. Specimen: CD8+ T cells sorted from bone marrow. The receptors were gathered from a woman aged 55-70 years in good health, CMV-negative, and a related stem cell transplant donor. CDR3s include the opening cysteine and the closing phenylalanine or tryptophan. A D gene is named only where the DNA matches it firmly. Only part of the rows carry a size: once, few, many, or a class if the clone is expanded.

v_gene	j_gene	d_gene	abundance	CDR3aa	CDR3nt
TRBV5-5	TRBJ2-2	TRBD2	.	CASSFDSSGWNTGELFF	TGTGCCAGCAGCTTCGACTCTAGCGGGTGGAACACCGGGGAGCTGTTTTTT
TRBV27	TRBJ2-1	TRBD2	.	CASGTSQFNEQFF	TGTGCCAGCGGGACTAGTCAGTTTAATGAGCAGTTCTTC
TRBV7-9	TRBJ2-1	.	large	CASSYQTTSSYNEQFF	TGTGCCAGCAGCTACCAGACAACTAGCTCCTACAATGAGCAGTTCTTC
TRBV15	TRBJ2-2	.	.	CATSALRPRVTGELFF	TGTGCCACCAGCGCCCTCCGGCCCAGGGTAACCGGGGAGCTGTTTTTT
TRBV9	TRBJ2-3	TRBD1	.	CASSGPTGEADTQYF	TGTGCCAGCAGCGGACCGACAGGGGAGGCCGATACGCAGTATTTT
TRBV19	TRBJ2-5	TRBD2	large	CASSIDSGGKTQYF	TGTGCCAGTAGTATCGATTCGGGAGGCAAGACCCAGTACTTC
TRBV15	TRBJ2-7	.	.	CATSPGRLADEQYF	TGTGCCACCAGCCCCGGACGGCTAGCTGACGAGCAGTACTTC
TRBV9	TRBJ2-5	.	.	CASSAMDRELETQYF	TGTGCCAGCAGCGCGATGGACAGAGAACTAGAGACCCAGTACTTC
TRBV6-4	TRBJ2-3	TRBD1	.	CASGPGTGEDTQYF	TGTGCCAGCGGACCCGGGACAGGGGAGGATACGCAGTATTTT
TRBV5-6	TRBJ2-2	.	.	CASSSPLTDTNTGELFF	TGTGCCAGCAGCTCCCCCCTGACGGACACGAACACCGGGGAGCTGTTTTTT
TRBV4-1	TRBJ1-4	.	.	CASSQDRGVDEKLFF	TGCGCCAGCAGCCAAGATCGGGGGGTGGACGAAAAACTGTTTTTT
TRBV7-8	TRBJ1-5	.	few	CASSPTTAGSQPQHF	TGTGCCAGCAGCCCCACCACGGCAGGTTCACAGCCCCAGCATTTT
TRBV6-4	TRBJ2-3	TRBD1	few	CASSDSTGADTQYF	TGTGCCAGCAGTGACTCGACAGGGGCAGATACGCAGTATTTT
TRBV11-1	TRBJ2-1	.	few	CASSYQTTSSYNEQFF	TGTGCCAGCAGCTACCAGACAACTAGCTCCTACAATGAGCAGTTCTTC
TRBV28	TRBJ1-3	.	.	CASSSPRKPGNTIYF	TGTGCCAGCAGTTCACCGCGGAAACCTGGAAACACCATATATTTT
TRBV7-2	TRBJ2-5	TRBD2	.	CASSLGLTSGIQETQYF	TGTGCCAGCAGCTTAGGACTTACTAGCGGAATCCAAGAGACCCAGTACTTC
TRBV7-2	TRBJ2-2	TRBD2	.	CASSLALASGGAHTGELFF	TGTGCCAGCAGCTTAGCGCTGGCTAGCGGGGGGGCCCACACCGGGGAGCTGTTTTTT
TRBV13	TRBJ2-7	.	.	CASSFSGSYEQYF	TGTGCCAGCAGCTTCTCAGGATCATACGAGCAGTACTTC
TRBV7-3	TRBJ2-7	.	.	CASSSDSTYEQYF	TGTGCCAGCAGCTCGGACTCGACCTACGAGCAGTACTTC
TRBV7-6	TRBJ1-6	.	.	CASSPHPSSYNSPLHF	TGTGCCAGCAGCCCCCACCCGAGCTCCTATAATTCACCCCTCCACTTT
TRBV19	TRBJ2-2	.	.	CASTPIPGGELFF	TGTGCCAGTACTCCAATCCCCGGGGGAGAGCTGTTTTTT
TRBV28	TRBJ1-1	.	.	CASRTKRSTEAFF	TGTGCCAGCCGGACAAAGAGGAGCACTGAAGCTTTCTTT
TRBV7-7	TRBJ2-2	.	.	CASSLRGSGELFF	TGTGCTAGCAGCTTGCGGGGATCCGGGGAGCTGTTTTTT
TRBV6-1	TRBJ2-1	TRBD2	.	CASRRTSGNNEQFF	TGTGCCAGCAGACGGACTAGTGGGAACAATGAGCAGTTCTTC
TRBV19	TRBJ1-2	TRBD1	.	CASRDSRTTPYGYTF	TGTGCCAGTCGGGACAGCCGTACCACGCCCTATGGCTACACCTTC
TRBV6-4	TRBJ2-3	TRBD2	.	CASSDRAGADTQYF	TGTGCCAGCAGTGACAGGGCGGGAGCAGATACGCAGTATTTT
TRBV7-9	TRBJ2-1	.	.	CASSLERAVSQRTYNEQFF	TGTGCCAGCAGCTTAGAGCGGGCAGTGAGTCAGAGAACCTACAATGAGCAGTTCTTC
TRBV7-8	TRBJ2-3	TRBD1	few	CASSPKGTGADTQYF	TGTGCCAGCAGCCCAAAGGGGACAGGGGCAGATACGCAGTATTTT
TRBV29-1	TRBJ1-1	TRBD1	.	CSVQTGEDTEAFF	TGCAGCGTTCAAACAGGGGAGGACACTGAAGCTTTCTTT
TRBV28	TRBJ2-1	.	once	CASSGLSSYNEQFF	TGTGCCAGCAGTGGCCTCAGCTCCTACAATGAGCAGTTCTTC
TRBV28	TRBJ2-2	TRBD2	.	CASSLSGGTGELFF	TGTGCCAGCAGTTTATCGGGGGGCACCGGGGAGCTGTTTTTT
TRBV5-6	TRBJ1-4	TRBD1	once	CASSLRDSEKLFF	TGTGCCAGCAGCCTCCGGGACAGTGAAAAACTGTTTTTT
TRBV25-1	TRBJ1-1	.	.	CASSELGGTVNTEAFF	TGTGCCAGCAGTGAACTAGGGGGTACAGTGAACACTGAAGCTTTCTTT
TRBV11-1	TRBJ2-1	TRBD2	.	CASSPHAGLAGAYNEQFF	TGTGCCAGCAGCCCTCACGCCGGACTAGCGGGGGCCTACAATGAGCAGTTCTTC
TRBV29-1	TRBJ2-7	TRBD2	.	CSVEGLAGAYEQYF	TGCAGCGTTGAAGGACTAGCGGGAGCCTACGAGCAGTACTTC
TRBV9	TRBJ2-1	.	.	CASSVGRPEDEQFF	TGTGCCAGCAGCGTAGGACGCCCGGAGGATGAGCAGTTCTTC
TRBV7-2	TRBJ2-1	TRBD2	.	CASSLGTSGGGNEQFF	TGTGCCAGCAGCTTAGGGACTAGCGGGGGGGGCAATGAGCAGTTCTTC
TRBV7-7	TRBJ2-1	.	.	CASSLDRYNEQFF	TGTGCTAGCAGCTTAGATAGATACAATGAGCAGTTCTTC
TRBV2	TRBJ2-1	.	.	CASSEALLLAEGGFEQFF	TGTGCCAGCAGTGAAGCGCTTCTGTTAGCGGAGGGCGGGTTTGAGCAGTTCTTC
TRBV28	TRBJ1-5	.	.	CASSLSPPGVGQPQHF	TGTGCCAGCAGTTTATCCCCTCCCGGGGTGGGTCAGCCCCAGCATTTT